This T cell receptor (beta chain) stems from a study of graft-versus-host responses after intestinal transplantation. Study context: Uniformly, recipients were administered anti-thymocyte globulin induction with subsequent tacrolimus and steroids for about 3 years. Study-level findings and limits: Early after transplant, HvG clones declined as circulating GvH clones peaked.

Note on this clone: The antigen remains unidentified.

Processing released intraepithelial and lamina propria lymphocytes from the graft tissue. The V end lost 7 bases, the J end lost 6 bases, and 19 bases lay between the germline ends. There are 15 residues in the CDR3. Germline V gene data show CDR1 as SGHTA and CDR2 as FQGNSA. Profiled with immunoSEQ multiplex PCR; TCRdb holds only in-frame clones, not every one. The top ten clones hold roughly 10% of a sample with about 15,000 clones, roughly two thirds of them seen once. The source material was ileum tissue, sampled 650 to 700 days after intestinal transplantation. The chain links TRBV7-2 to TRBJ1-5; D is perhaps TRBD1 (5 bases). The source of this sequence is a human patient who received an intestinal transplant, so some T cells may come from the graft donor. CDR3 coding DNA: TGTGCCAGCACCTCTAGTGGGGGGGGTAGTCAGCCCCAGCATTTT. Its protein product is CASTSSGGGSQPQHF. The full variable domain, with the rest looked up from reference TRBV7-2 and TRBJ1-5, is GAGVSQSPSNKVTEKGKDVELRCDPISGHTALYWYRQSLGQGLEFLIYFQGNSAPDKSGLPSDRFSAERTGGSVSTLTIQRTQQEDSAVYLCASTSSGGGSQPQHFGDGTRLSIL.